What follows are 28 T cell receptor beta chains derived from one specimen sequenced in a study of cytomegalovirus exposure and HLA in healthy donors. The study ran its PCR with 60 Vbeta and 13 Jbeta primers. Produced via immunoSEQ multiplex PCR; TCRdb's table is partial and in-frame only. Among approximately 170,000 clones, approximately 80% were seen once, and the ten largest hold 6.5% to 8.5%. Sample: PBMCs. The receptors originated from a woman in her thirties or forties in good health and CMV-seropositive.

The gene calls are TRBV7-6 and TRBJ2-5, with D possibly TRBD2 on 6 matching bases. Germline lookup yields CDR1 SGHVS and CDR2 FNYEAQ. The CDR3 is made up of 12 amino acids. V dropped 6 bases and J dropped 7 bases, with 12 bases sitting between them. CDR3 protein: CASRGGDGTQYF. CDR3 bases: TGTGCCAGCAGGGGAGGCGATGGGACCCAGTACTTC.

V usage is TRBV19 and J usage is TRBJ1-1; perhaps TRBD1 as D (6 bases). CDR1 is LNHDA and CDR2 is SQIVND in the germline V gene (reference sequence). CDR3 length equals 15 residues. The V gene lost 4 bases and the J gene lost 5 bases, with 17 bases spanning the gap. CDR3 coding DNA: TGTGCCAGTAGTAAGGACGAGAGGGGGTGGACTGAAGCTTTCTTT. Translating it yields CASSKDERGWTEAFF.

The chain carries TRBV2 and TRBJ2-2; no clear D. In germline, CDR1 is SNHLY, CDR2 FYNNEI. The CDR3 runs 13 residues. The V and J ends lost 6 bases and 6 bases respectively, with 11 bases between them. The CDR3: CASSDNLAGELFF. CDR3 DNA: TGTGCCAGCAGCGACAACCTCGCCGGGGAGCTGTTTTTT.

In DNA form, the CDR3 reads TGTGCCAGCAGCCTACTGAGCCTGAGTTACGAGCAGTACTTC. It translates to CASSLLSLSYEQYF. The chain combines TRBV27 with TRBJ2-7; D uncertain. The CDR3 loop spans 14 amino acids. Trimming pared 6 bases from V and 4 bases from J, leaving 16 bases between. Per germline, CDR1 MNHEY and CDR2 SMNVEV (reference sequence).

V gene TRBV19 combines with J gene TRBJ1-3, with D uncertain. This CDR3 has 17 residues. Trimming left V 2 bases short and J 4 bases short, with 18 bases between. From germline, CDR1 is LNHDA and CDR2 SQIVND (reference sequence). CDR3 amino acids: CASSINPGAEVGNTIYF. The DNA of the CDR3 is TGTGCCAGTAGTATAAACCCCGGAGCCGAGGTCGGAAACACCATATATTTT. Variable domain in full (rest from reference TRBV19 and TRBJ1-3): DGGITQSPKYLFRKEGQNVTLSCEQNLNHDAMYWYRQDPGQGLRLIYYSQIVNDFQKGDIAEGYSVSREKKESFPLTVTSAQKNPTAFYLCASSINPGAEVGNTIYFGEGSWLTVV.

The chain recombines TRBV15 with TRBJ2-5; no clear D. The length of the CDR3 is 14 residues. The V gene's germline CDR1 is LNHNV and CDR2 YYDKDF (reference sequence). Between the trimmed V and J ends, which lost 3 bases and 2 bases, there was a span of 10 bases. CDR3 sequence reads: CATSRGREQETQYF. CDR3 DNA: TGTGCCACCAGCAGGGGCCGTGAGCAAGAGACCCAGTACTTC.

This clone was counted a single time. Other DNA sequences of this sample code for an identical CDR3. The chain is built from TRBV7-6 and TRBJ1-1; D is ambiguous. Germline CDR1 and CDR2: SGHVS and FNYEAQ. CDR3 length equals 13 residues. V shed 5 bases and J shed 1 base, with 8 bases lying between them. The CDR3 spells CASSLRGNTEAFF. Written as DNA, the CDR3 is TGTGCCAGCAGCCTACGGGGGAACACTGAAGCTTTCTTT.

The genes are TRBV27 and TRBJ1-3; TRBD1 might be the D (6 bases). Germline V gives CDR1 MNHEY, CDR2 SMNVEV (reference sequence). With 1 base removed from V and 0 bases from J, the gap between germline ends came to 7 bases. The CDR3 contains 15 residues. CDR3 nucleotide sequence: TGTGCCAGCAGTTTATTAGGGGGCTCTGGAAACACCATATATTTT. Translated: CASSLLGGSGNTIYF.

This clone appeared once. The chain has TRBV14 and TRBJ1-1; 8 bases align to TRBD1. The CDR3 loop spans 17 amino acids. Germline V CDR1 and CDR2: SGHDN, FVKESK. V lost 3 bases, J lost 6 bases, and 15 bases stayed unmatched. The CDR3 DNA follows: TGTGCCAGCAGCCATTCGGATGCAGGGGGCATGATCGCTGAAGCTTTCTTT. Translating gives CASSHSDAGGMIAEAFF.

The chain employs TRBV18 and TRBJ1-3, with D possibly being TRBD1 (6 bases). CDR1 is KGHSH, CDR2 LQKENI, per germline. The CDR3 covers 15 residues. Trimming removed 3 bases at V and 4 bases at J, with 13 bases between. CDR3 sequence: CASSPGTGFGNTIYF. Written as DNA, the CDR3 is TGTGCCAGCTCACCGGGCACAGGGTTCGGAAACACCATATATTTT.

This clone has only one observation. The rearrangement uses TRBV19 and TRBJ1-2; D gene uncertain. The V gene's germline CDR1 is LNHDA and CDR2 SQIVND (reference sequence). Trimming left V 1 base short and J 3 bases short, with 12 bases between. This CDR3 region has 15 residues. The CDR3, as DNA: TGTGCCAGTAGTATAGGGGGAGGAGAGTACTATGGCTACACCTTC. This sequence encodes CASSIGGGEYYGYTF.

This chain's CDR3 is CASSERGRTDTQYF. CDR3 nucleotides: TGTGCCAGCAGTGAGCGGGGGAGAACAGATACGCAGTATTTT. The chain joins TRBV6-1 to TRBJ2-3; 7 bases agree with TRBD2. Germline V gene sequence: CDR1 MNHNS, CDR2 SASEGT. This CDR3 region has 14 residues. The V and J ends lost 3 bases and 3 bases, in that order; junction bases with no gene match: 3.

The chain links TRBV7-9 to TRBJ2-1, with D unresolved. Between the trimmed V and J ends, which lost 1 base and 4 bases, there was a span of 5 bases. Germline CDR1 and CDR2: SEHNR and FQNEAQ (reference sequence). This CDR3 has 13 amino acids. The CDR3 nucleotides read TGTGCCAGCAGCTTAGTTCCATACAATGAGCAGTTCTTC. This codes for CASSLVPYNEQFF. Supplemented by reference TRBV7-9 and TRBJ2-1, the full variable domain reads DTGVSQNPRHKITKRGQNVTFRCDPISEHNRLYWYRQTLGQGPEFLTYFQNEAQLEKSRLLSDRFSAERPKGSFSTLEIQRTEQGDSAMYLCASSLVPYNEQFFGPGTRLTVL.

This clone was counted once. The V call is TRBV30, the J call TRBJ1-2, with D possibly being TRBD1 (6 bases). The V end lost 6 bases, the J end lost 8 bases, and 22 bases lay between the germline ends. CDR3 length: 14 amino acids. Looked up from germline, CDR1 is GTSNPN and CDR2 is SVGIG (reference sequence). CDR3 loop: CACLQDSRGGGYTF. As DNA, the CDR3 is TGTGCCTGTCTTCAGGACAGCCGGGGAGGGGGCTACACCTTC.

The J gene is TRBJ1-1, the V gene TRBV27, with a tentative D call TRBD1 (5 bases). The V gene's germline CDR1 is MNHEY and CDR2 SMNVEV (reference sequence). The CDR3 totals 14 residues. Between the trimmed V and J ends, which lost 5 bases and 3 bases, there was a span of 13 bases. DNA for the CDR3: TGTGCCAGCAGTCCCTACGGGGGGGACACTGAAGCTTTCTTT. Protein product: CASSPYGGDTEAFF.

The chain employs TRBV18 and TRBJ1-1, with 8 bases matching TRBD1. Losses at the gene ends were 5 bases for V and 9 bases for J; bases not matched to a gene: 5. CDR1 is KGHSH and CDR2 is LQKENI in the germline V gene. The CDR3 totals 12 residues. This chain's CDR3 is CASSVDRDQAFF. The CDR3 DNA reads TGTGCCAGCTCAGTGGACAGGGACCAAGCTTTCTTT.

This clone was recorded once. The CDR3: CASSFEAGGLNTEAFF. CDR3 bases: TGCGCCAGCAGCTTCGAGGCAGGCGGGCTGAACACTGAAGCTTTCTTT. The chain recombines TRBV5-1 with TRBJ1-1; D is uncertain. The CDR3 covers 16 residues. Germline V gene sequence: CDR1 SGHRS, CDR2 YFSETQ. V lost 2 bases, J lost 0 bases, and 14 bases lay in between.

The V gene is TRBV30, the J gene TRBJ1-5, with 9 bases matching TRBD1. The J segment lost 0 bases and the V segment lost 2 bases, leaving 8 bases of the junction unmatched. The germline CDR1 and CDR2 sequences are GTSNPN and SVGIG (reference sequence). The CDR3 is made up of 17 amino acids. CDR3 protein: CAWSLGQGHYSNQPQHF. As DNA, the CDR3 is TGTGCCTGGAGTCTCGGACAGGGGCATTATAGCAATCAGCCCCAGCATTTT.

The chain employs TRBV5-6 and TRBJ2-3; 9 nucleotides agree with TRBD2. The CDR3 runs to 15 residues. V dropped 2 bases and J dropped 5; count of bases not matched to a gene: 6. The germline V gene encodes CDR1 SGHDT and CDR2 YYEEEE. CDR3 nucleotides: TGTGCCAGCAGCTTAAGGCGGGGGGGCGGAGATACGCAGTATTTT. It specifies CASSLRRGGGDTQYF.

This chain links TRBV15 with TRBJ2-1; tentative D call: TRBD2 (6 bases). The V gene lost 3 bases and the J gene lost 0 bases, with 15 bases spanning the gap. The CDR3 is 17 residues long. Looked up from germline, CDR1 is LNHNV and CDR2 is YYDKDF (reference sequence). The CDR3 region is CATSREEGVSSYNEQFF. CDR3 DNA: TGTGCCACCAGCAGGGAGGAGGGAGTAAGCTCCTACAATGAGCAGTTCTTC.

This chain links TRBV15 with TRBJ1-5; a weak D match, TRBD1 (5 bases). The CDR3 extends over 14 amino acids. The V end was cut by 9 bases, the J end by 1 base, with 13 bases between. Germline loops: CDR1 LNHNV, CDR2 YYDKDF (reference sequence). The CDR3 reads CATGRGGSNQPQHF. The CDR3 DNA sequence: TGTGCCACGGGGCGGGGCGGGAGCAATCAGCCCCAGCATTTT. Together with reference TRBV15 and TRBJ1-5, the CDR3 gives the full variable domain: DAMVIQNPRYQVTQFGKPVTLSCSQTLNHNVMYWYQQKSSQAPKLLFHYYDKDFNNEADTPDNFQSRRPNTSFCFLDIRSPGLGDTAMYLCATGRGGSNQPQHFGDGTRLSIL.

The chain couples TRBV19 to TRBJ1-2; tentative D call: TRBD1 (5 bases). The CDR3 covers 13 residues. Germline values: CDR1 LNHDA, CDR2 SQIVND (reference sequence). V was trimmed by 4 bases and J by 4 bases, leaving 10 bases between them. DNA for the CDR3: TGTGCCAGTAGTACAGGGTCGGCCTATGGCTACACCTTC. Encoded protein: CASSTGSAYGYTF.

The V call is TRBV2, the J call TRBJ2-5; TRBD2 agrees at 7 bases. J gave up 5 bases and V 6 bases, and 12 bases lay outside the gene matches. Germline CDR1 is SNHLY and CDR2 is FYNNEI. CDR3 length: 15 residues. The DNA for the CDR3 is TGTGCCAGCAGAAGGAGAGGGGCGGGGGTGGAGACCCAGTACTTC. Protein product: CASRRRGAGVETQYF.

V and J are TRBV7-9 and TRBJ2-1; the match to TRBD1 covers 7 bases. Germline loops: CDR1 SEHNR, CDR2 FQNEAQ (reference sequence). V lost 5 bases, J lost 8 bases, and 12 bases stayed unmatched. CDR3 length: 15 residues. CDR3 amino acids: CASSRNDRVWDEQFF. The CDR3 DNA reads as TGTGCCAGCAGCCGAAATGACAGGGTTTGGGATGAGCAGTTCTTC.

CDR3 sequence: CSVPENYEQYF. The DNA for the CDR3 is TGCAGTGTCCCCGAGAACTACGAGCAGTACTTC. The rearrangement uses TRBV20-1 and TRBJ2-7; no reliable D call. CDR3 length equals 11 residues. The V end lost 7 bases, the J end lost 3 bases, and 10 bases lay between the germline ends. Germline assignment: CDR1 DFQATT and CDR2 SNEGSKA (reference sequence).

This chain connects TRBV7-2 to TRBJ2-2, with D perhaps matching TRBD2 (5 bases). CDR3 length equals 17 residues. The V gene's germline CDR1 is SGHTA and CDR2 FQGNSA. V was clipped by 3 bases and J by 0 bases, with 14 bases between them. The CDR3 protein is CASSFFGSGANTGELFF. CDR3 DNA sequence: TGTGCCAGCAGCTTCTTTGGGAGCGGCGCGAACACCGGGGAGCTGTTTTTT.

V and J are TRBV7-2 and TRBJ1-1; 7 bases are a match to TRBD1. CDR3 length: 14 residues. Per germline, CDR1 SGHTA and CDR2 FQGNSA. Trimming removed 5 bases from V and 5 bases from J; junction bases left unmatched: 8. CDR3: CASSLSTGLTEAFF. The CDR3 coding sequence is TGTGCCAGCAGCCTCTCGACAGGGTTGACTGAAGCTTTCTTT.

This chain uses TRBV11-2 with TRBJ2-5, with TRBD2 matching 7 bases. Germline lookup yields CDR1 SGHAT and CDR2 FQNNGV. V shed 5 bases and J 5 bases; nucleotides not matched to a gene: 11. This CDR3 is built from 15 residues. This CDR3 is CASSRLRGGGETQYF. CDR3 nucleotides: TGTGCCAGCAGCCGTCTCCGGGGCGGGGGTGAGACCCAGTACTTC.